Shown below are 5 T cell receptor beta chains from a single sample sequenced in a study of vaccination effects on CD4 cells after COVID-19. Generated by immunoSEQ multiplex PCR, the TCRdb table keeps only in-frame clones and is missing some. The sample consists of around 20,000 clones, approximately 73% of them appearing once. These receptors' antigens are unknown. Antigen-specific CD4+ T cells were expanded (with viral peptide pools) by the ViraFEST assay ahead of sequencing. Following an approximately ten-day culture, CD4+ T cells were purified. Confirmation by PCR established that the person had SARS-CoV-2 infection between March and December 2020. This specimen was CD4+ T cells from PBMCs cultured with a peptide pool, taken before COVID-19 vaccination. The receptors were sampled from a human donor who had a prior SARS-CoV-2 infection.

The genes are TRBV15 and TRBJ1-2; possibly TRBD1 for D (5 bases). The CDR3 is made up of 13 amino acids. In germline, CDR1 is LNHNV, CDR2 YYDKDF (reference sequence). V lost 3 bases, J lost 4 bases, and 9 bases lay in between. The CDR3 DNA reads as TGTGCCACCAGCAGCAGGGCGACCTATGGCTACACCTTC. Amino acids: CATSSRATYGYTF.

This clone was counted once. V usage is TRBV3-1 (or the pseudogene TRBV3-2) and J usage is TRBJ1-2, with D tentatively TRBD1 (5 bases). The CDR3 length is 17 residues. V lost 6 bases, J lost 4 bases, and 24 bases lay in between. Germline V gene lookup returns CDR1 LGHDT and CDR2 YNNKEL (reference sequence). This chain's CDR3 is CASRNSNAPGIGYGYTF. In DNA, the CDR3 is TGTGCCAGCAGAAACTCTAATGCCCCAGGGATCGGCTATGGCTACACCTTC.

J is TRBJ2-3 and V is TRBV14, with D perhaps matching TRBD2 (5 bases). The V end lost 1 base, the J end lost 4 bases, and 6 bases lay between the germline ends. Germline V gives CDR1 SGHDN, CDR2 FVKESK. The CDR3 runs 13 residues. CDR3 sequence (DNA): TGTGCCAGCAGCCAAGTCGGGGCAGATACGCAGTATTTT. Protein sequence: CASSQVGADTQYF.

V is TRBV5-5 and J is TRBJ2-3, with D unclear. CDR3 length equals 15 residues. Deletions cut 2 bases from V and 4 bases from J, with 14 bases between. CDR1 is SGHKS, CDR2 YYEKEE, per germline (reference sequence). CDR3 sequence reads: CASSLGSISADTQYF. CDR3 nucleotides: TGTGCCAGCAGCTTAGGGTCTATTTCCGCAGATACGCAGTATTTT.

V gene TRBV4-1 combines with J gene TRBJ2-6; 8 bases align to TRBD1. CDR1 is MGHRA and CDR2 is YSYEKL in the germline V gene. The CDR3 is 18 residues long. The V gene end was trimmed by 2 bases and the J gene end by 5 bases; junction bases not matched to a gene: 11. In DNA, the CDR3 is TGCGCCAGCAGCCAACCACCGCTGGACAGGGCGCGGGCCAACGTCCTGACTTTC. Encoded protein: CASSQPPLDRARANVLTF.